The rows below give T cell receptor beta chains drawn from one sample of a study of cytomegalovirus exposure and HLA in healthy donors. Some clones are missing from TCRdb's copy, which holds only in-frame ones; the method was immunoSEQ multiplex PCR. This sample contains some 30,000 clones. Sample: PBMCs. Receptors were obtained from a woman between 35 and 50 years old in good health and CMV-seropositive. Each CDR3 is given without its conserved first and last residue. Each record gives: CDR3 length, D gene, J gene, V gene, CDR3 protein. The D gene is left open where the match is weak.

CDR3 length: 12; D gene: NA; J gene: TRBJ1-2; V gene: TRBV11-1; CDR3 protein: ASSLSGGKDGYT
CDR3 length: 13; D gene: TRBD1; J gene: TRBJ2-7; V gene: TRBV30; CDR3 protein: AWSTPGQGVDEQY
CDR3 length: 12; D gene: NA; J gene: TRBJ1-1; V gene: TRBV19; CDR3 protein: ASSIAGGRAEAF
CDR3 length: 13; D gene: NA; J gene: TRBJ2-1; V gene: TRBV10-3; CDR3 protein: AIRGRRERNNEQF
CDR3 length: 12; D gene: NA; J gene: TRBJ1-2; V gene: TRBV25-1; CDR3 protein: ASSAGTVNYGYT
CDR3 length: 12; D gene: TRBD1; J gene: TRBJ2-5; V gene: TRBV4-1; CDR3 protein: ASTDGRGLETQY
CDR3 length: 15; D gene: TRBD2; J gene: TRBJ2-7; V gene: TRBV4-3; CDR3 protein: ASSRGKSGRRAYEQY
CDR3 length: 13; D gene: TRBD2; J gene: TRBJ2-7; V gene: TRBV15; CDR3 protein: ATSRATSGSYEQY
CDR3 length: 13; D gene: NA; J gene: TRBJ2-3; V gene: TRBV9; CDR3 protein: ASSVGTARTDTQY
CDR3 length: 10; D gene: NA; J gene: TRBJ2-2; V gene: TRBV12-5; CDR3 protein: ASGRSPGELF
CDR3 length: 11; D gene: NA; J gene: TRBJ1-2; V gene: TRBV9; CDR3 protein: ASSVRENYGYT
CDR3 length: 15; D gene: TRBD1; J gene: TRBJ2-3; V gene: TRBV4-3; CDR3 protein: ASSQEGQGVLRDTQY
CDR3 length: 16; D gene: TRBD1; J gene: TRBJ1-4; V gene: TRBV19; CDR3 protein: ASSTRDWGKTGGEKLF
CDR3 length: 12; D gene: TRBD2; J gene: TRBJ2-7; V gene: TRBV7-8; CDR3 protein: ASSWRTSGYEQY
CDR3 length: 12; D gene: TRBD1; J gene: TRBJ2-7; V gene: TRBV6-5; CDR3 protein: ASRRGQSSYEQY
CDR3 length: 10; D gene: NA; J gene: TRBJ1-2; V gene: TRBV29-1; CDR3 protein: SVGTPNYGYT
CDR3 length: 14; D gene: NA; J gene: TRBJ2-7; V gene: TRBV6-5; CDR3 protein: ASSFNFQGGFGEQY
CDR3 length: 12; D gene: NA; J gene: TRBJ2-7; V gene: TRBV4-1; CDR3 protein: ASSQLSGAYEQY
CDR3 length: 13; D gene: NA; J gene: TRBJ2-7; V gene: TRBV7-6; CDR3 protein: ASSSRETGTYEQY
CDR3 length: 9; D gene: TRBD1; J gene: TRBJ2-1; V gene: TRBV9; CDR3 protein: ASSARGEQF
CDR3 length: 12; D gene: NA; J gene: TRBJ2-1; V gene: TRBV5-1; CDR3 protein: ASSPENDYEEQF
CDR3 length: 10; D gene: NA; J gene: TRBJ1-5; V gene: TRBV30; CDR3 protein: AWSVLDQPQH
CDR3 length: 13; D gene: TRBD1; J gene: TRBJ2-3; V gene: TRBV10-3; CDR3 protein: AIKKDREGTDTQY
CDR3 length: 12; D gene: TRBD1; J gene: TRBJ1-6; V gene: TRBV10-3; CDR3 protein: AISLDRERSPLH
CDR3 length: 13; D gene: TRBD1; J gene: TRBJ1-2; V gene: TRBV27; CDR3 protein: ASSSTGTGSYGYT
CDR3 length: 12; D gene: NA; J gene: TRBJ2-2; V gene: TRBV6-1; CDR3 protein: ASSENRDTGELF
CDR3 length: 12; D gene: NA; J gene: TRBJ2-5; V gene: TRBV6-1; CDR3 protein: ASTPTAAQETQY
CDR3 length: 13; D gene: NA; J gene: TRBJ1-5; V gene: TRBV6-1; CDR3 protein: ASSVGLTSNQPQH
CDR3 length: 13; D gene: TRBD2; J gene: TRBJ2-1; V gene: TRBV19; CDR3 protein: ASAAGGAGQREQF
CDR3 length: 14; D gene: TRBD2; J gene: TRBJ2-2; V gene: TRBV7-3; CDR3 protein: ASSRTRSGGLGELF
CDR3 length: 15; D gene: NA; J gene: TRBJ2-6; V gene: TRBV5-4; CDR3 protein: ASSLAQGFSGANVLT
CDR3 length: 12; D gene: NA; J gene: TRBJ1-4; V gene: TRBV28; CDR3 protein: ASSLSGLNEKLF
CDR3 length: 11; D gene: TRBD2; J gene: TRBJ2-1; V gene: TRBV29-1; CDR3 protein: SVASGGGNEQF
CDR3 length: 12; D gene: NA; J gene: TRBJ2-7; V gene: TRBV15; CDR3 protein: ATSRDTGFWEQY
CDR3 length: 14; D gene: NA; J gene: TRBJ1-5; V gene: TRBV11-3; CDR3 protein: ASSLDHQAYNQPQH
CDR3 length: 12; D gene: NA; J gene: TRBJ2-5; V gene: TRBV28; CDR3 protein: ASSSFTDKETQY
CDR3 length: 12; D gene: NA; J gene: TRBJ1-5; V gene: TRBV6-6; CDR3 protein: ASSYLGGDQPQH
CDR3 length: 14; D gene: NA; J gene: TRBJ1-1; V gene: TRBV11-1; CDR3 protein: ASSSTRDTLNTEAF
CDR3 length: 15; D gene: TRBD2; J gene: TRBJ2-1; V gene: TRBV19; CDR3 protein: ATKSGGGRAPYNEQF
CDR3 length: 12; D gene: TRBD2; J gene: TRBJ2-7; V gene: TRBV28; CDR3 protein: ASRNSGSVREQY
CDR3 length: 12; D gene: TRBD1; J gene: TRBJ1-2; V gene: TRBV9; CDR3 protein: APPLRGPIIGYT
CDR3 length: 12; D gene: TRBD1; J gene: TRBJ2-6; V gene: TRBV29-1; CDR3 protein: SVSRGTGANVLT
CDR3 length: 15; D gene: TRBD2; J gene: TRBJ2-1; V gene: TRBV9; CDR3 protein: ASSATVGGSSYNEQF
CDR3 length: 12; D gene: NA; J gene: TRBJ2-2; V gene: TRBV6-5; CDR3 protein: ASSPTRRTGELF
CDR3 length: 13; D gene: NA; J gene: TRBJ1-4; V gene: TRBV5-1; CDR3 protein: ASSFQGSGNEKLF
CDR3 length: 13; D gene: TRBD1; J gene: TRBJ2-1; V gene: TRBV19; CDR3 protein: ASSITGVPPNEQF